One and the same sample provided the 8 T cell receptor beta chains below, sequenced in a study of T cells after yellow fever vaccination. TCRdb reprocessed the 5' RACE reads with MiXCR, giving one entry per CDR3 protein. The table records around 340,000 distinct CDR3 sequences, approximately 12% of them present only once. Sequencing used CD4+ T cells sorted from PBMCs, obtained 15 days after the yellow fever booster vaccination. The receptors come from a man younger than 30 who received the YFV17D yellow fever vaccine.

This clonotype was observed at least ten times. The chain joins TRBV7-2 to TRBJ2-2; the D gene is possibly TRBD2 (5 bases). This CDR3 has 15 residues. The germline gives CDR1 SGHTA, CDR2 FQGNSA. V was cut by 3 bases and J by 4 bases, with 12 bases left in between. The CDR3 DNA sequence: TGTGCCAGCAGCTTCCTAGCCCTCACCACCGGGGAGCTGTTTTTT. Translated: CASSFLALTTGELFF. The complete variable domain, with remaining parts taken from reference TRBV7-2 and TRBJ2-2, reads GAGVSQSPSNKVTEKGKDVELRCDPISGHTALYWYRQSLGQGLEFLIYFQGNSAPDKSGLPSDRFSAERTGGSVSTLTIQRTQQEDSAVYLCASSFLALTTGELFFGEGSRLTVL.

There are many counts of this clonotype. V gene TRBV6-2 or TRBV6-3 combines with J gene TRBJ1-2; 8 positions agree with TRBD1. The CDR3 has 13 amino acids. The trim removed 6 bases at V and 3 bases at J, leaving 3 bases unmatched. Germline lookup yields CDR1 MNHEY and CDR2 SVGEGT. The CDR3 DNA reads as TGTGCCAGCAGCGAACAGGGGGACTATGGCTACACCTTC. This sequence encodes CASSEQGDYGYTF.

Here the CDR3 reads CASSPTGGTRVSGELFF. The CDR3, as DNA: TGTGCCAGCAGCCCTACCGGAGGGACTAGAGTTTCCGGGGAGCTGTTTTTT. This chain connects TRBV5-6 to TRBJ2-2, with 8 bases matching TRBD2. Germline V CDR1 and CDR2: SGHDT, YYEEEE. V lost 4 bases, J lost 6 bases, and 14 bases stayed unmatched. The CDR3 is 17 amino acids. Complete variable domain (other parts from reference TRBV5-6 and TRBJ2-2): DAGVTQSPTHLIKTRGQQVTLRCSPKSGHDTVSWYQQALGQGPQFIFQYYEEEERQRGNFPDRFSGHQFPNYSSELNVNALLLGDSALYLCASSPTGGTRVSGELFFGEGSRLTVL.

V usage is TRBV18 and J usage is TRBJ2-7; TRBD1 or TRBD2 may be the D gene (5 bases each). The CDR3 loop spans 14 amino acids. V shed 4 bases and J shed 0 bases, with 10 bases lying between them. CDR1 and CDR2 (germline): KGHSH, LQKENI. CDR3 DNA: TGTGCCAGCTCACGGGACCGAAGCTCCTACGAGCAGTACTTC. Translated: CASSRDRSSYEQYF.

The chain has TRBV28 and TRBJ2-1, with D possibly matching TRBD2 (6 bases). The V end was cut by 2 bases, the J end by 2 bases, with 10 bases between. The CDR3 extends over 15 amino acids. Germline loops: CDR1 MDHEN, CDR2 SYDVKM. This chain's CDR3 is CASSLGGAPYNEQFF. The CDR3 coding sequence is TGTGCCAGCAGTTTAGGCGGGGCCCCCTACAATGAGCAGTTCTTC.

Of note for this clonotype: A read error may account for a junction end that differs from germline. V usage is TRBV5-1 and J usage is TRBJ1-1, with 8 bases fitting TRBD1. Germline V CDR1 and CDR2: SGHRS, YFSETQ. The CDR3 covers 13 residues. CDR3: CAISGGTGAEAFF. The CDR3 DNA reads TGCGCCATCAGCGGGGGGACAGGAGCCGAAGCTTTCTTT.

The table lists this clonotype with a few counts. In DNA, the CDR3 is TGCGCCAGCAGCCAAGAGGTGGGGGGCGCGACTGAAGCTTTCTTT. Protein: CASSQEVGGATEAFF. The chain employs TRBV4-1 and TRBJ1-1; tentative D call: TRBD1 (6 bases). The germline V and J ends were trimmed by 0 bases and 5 bases, with 13 bases remaining between them. The germline V gene has CDR1 MGHRA and CDR2 YSYEKL. The CDR3 has 15 residues.

This clonotype was picked up a small number of times. The V and J genes are TRBV7-2 and TRBJ1-1; perhaps TRBD1 as D (5 bases). Germline V CDR1 and CDR2: SGHTA, FQGNSA. The V end lost 5 bases, the J end lost 1 base, and 11 bases lay between the germline ends. The CDR3 consists of 14 residues. The CDR3 sequence is CASSTLQGNTEAFF. CDR3 coding DNA: TGTGCCAGCAGCACCCTCCAGGGGAACACTGAAGCTTTCTTT.